What follows are 18 T cell receptor beta chains derived from one specimen sequenced in a study of T cell responses to AZD1222 COVID-19 vaccine. Using immunoSEQ multiplex PCR, the repertoire was profiled, and TCRdb retains in-frame clones only, with some absent. The table records 150,000 or so clones, roughly nine tenths of them present only once. The source material was peripheral blood, sampled on day 0 of AZD1222 vaccination. The receptor set was obtained from an adult in good health.

This chain uses TRBV7-2 with TRBJ1-6; TRBD1 agrees at 7 bases. V trimming: 3 bases; J trimming: 3 bases; junction bases outside the gene matches: 5. The length of the CDR3 is 16 residues. The germline V gene encodes CDR1 SGHTA and CDR2 FQGNSA. CDR3 sequence (DNA): TGTGCCAGCAGCTTCACAGGGGCTAGCTATAATTCACCCCTCCACTTT. Translation gives CASSFTGASYNSPLHF.

V and J are TRBV5-4 and TRBJ2-3, with 10 bases identical to TRBD1. Germline-derived CDR1 and CDR2 are SGHNT and YYREEE (reference sequence). V gave up 0 bases and J gave up 5 bases; unmatched junction bases: 3. The length of the CDR3 is 15 residues. As DNA, the CDR3 is TGTGCCAGCAGCTTGGGGGACAGGGGCGTAGATACGCAGTATTTT. Amino acids: CASSLGDRGVDTQYF.

This clone was recorded a few times. The chain employs TRBV6-6 and TRBJ1-5; D not resolved. Germline values: CDR1 MNHNY, CDR2 SVGAGI (reference sequence). V lost 6 bases, J lost 0 bases, and 9 bases lay in between. The CDR3 sequence is 14 residues long. The CDR3 DNA reads TGTGCCAGCAGGGCCAGCATTAGCAATCAGCCCCAGCATTTT. Translation: CASRASISNQPQHF.

The chain links TRBV19 to TRBJ1-2, with a weak D call TRBD1 (5 bases). V was shortened by 3 bases and J by 9 bases, with 20 bases between the two germline ends. This CDR3 is 15 amino acids long. From germline, CDR1 is LNHDA and CDR2 SQIVND (reference sequence). The CDR3 bases are TGTGCCAGTAGTATGAACCGGGACGGGTATGGAAGCTACACCTTC. The encoded protein is CASSMNRDGYGSYTF.

This sequence joins TRBV28 and TRBJ2-7; 7 nucleotides align to TRBD1. The CDR3 sequence is 15 residues long. V was clipped by 7 bases and J by 8 bases; unmatched bases: 17. From germline, CDR1 is MDHEN and CDR2 SYDVKM. This CDR3 reads CASKYPRQGVGKQYF. The CDR3 nucleotides are TGTGCCAGCAAGTATCCGAGGCAGGGGGTGGGTAAGCAGTACTTC.

This clone has a handful of counts. The J gene is TRBJ1-2, the V gene TRBV28; D remains unclear. This CDR3 has 14 amino acids. Germline V gene sequence: CDR1 MDHEN, CDR2 SYDVKM. The germline V and J ends were trimmed by 1 base and 2 bases, with 8 bases remaining between them. Here the CDR3 reads CASSLSVSNYGYTF. CDR3 sequence (DNA): TGTGCCAGCAGTTTATCAGTCTCCAACTATGGCTACACCTTC.

The chain is built from TRBV2 and TRBJ2-7; 9 bases fit TRBD2. The CDR3 totals 15 residues. Germline CDR1 and CDR2: SNHLY and FYNNEI. With V trimmed by 7 bases and J by 6 bases, 13 bases remained unmatched. The CDR3 loop reads CASTPRSGSGLEQYF. The CDR3 DNA follows: TGTGCCAGCACCCCCCGTAGCGGGAGTGGCCTCGAGCAGTACTTC. Supplemented by reference TRBV2 and TRBJ2-7, the full variable domain reads EPEVTQTPSHQVTQMGQEVILRCVPISNHLYFYWYRQILGQKVEFLVSFYNNEISEKSEIFDDQFSVERPDGSNFTLKIRSTKLEDSAMYFCASTPRSGSGLEQYFGPGTRLTVT.

This chain connects TRBV7-2 to TRBJ1-2; D gene ambiguous. V was shortened by 1 base and J by 5 bases, with 11 bases between the two germline ends. This CDR3 has 14 residues. Germline V gives CDR1 SGHTA, CDR2 FQGNSA. In DNA form, the CDR3 reads TGTGCCAGCAGCTTAGGGCGGCGACATTATGGCTACACCTTC. This codes for CASSLGRRHYGYTF. Using reference TRBV7-2 and TRBJ1-2 for the parts outside the CDR3, the full variable domain is GAGVSQSPSNKVTEKGKDVELRCDPISGHTALYWYRQSLGQGLEFLIYFQGNSAPDKSGLPSDRFSAERTGGSVSTLTIQRTQQEDSAVYLCASSLGRRHYGYTFGSGTRLTVV.

The V and J genes are TRBV2 and TRBJ1-5; perhaps TRBD1 as D (5 bases). Trimming removed 6 bases at V and 3 bases at J, with 15 bases between. Germline values: CDR1 SNHLY, CDR2 FYNNEI. This CDR3 is 15 amino acids long. The CDR3 DNA reads as TGTGCCAGCAGGATCCGGGACCGTAACAATCAGCCCCAGCATTTT. It specifies CASRIRDRNNQPQHF.

CDR3 in amino acids: CASSPTVPGTVKSPLHF. CDR3 nucleotide sequence: TGCGCCAGCAGCCCTACGGTGCCTGGGACGGTAAAGTCACCCCTCCACTTT. This chain uses TRBV4-3 with TRBJ1-6, with a weak D call TRBD1 (5 bases). Trimming left V 4 bases short and J 10 bases short, with 23 bases between. The CDR3 loop spans 17 amino acids. CDR1 LGHNA and CDR2 YSLEER come from the germline V gene.

The chain carries TRBV4-3 and TRBJ1-2; weak D call: TRBD1 (5 bases). Trimming removed 6 bases at V and 4 bases at J, with 12 bases between. Germline-derived CDR1 and CDR2 are LGHNA and YSLEER. CDR3 length: 13 amino acids. The CDR3 here is CASSHRNLYGYTF. CDR3 DNA: TGCGCCAGCAGTCACAGGAACCTCTATGGCTACACCTTC.

The gene calls are TRBV7-9 and TRBJ1-2; 7 bases agree with TRBD1. V dropped 3 bases and J dropped 1; count of bases not matched to a gene: 8. CDR1 SEHNR and CDR2 FQNEAQ come from the germline V gene (reference sequence). This CDR3 contains 16 residues. The CDR3 DNA is TGTGCCAGCAGCTTCCTCGGGACAGAAAATAACTATGGCTACACCTTC. Encoded protein: CASSFLGTENNYGYTF.

J is TRBJ2-3 and V is TRBV6-4, with TRBD2 matching 9 bases. Germline trimming cut 0 bases from V and 9 bases from J; bases unmatched to any gene: 7. Germline assignment: CDR1 MRHNA and CDR2 SNTAGT. The CDR3 has 15 residues. As DNA, the CDR3 is TGTGCCAGCAGTGACTCGGCGGGAGGGCCAAACACGCAGTATTTT. Its protein product is CASSDSAGGPNTQYF.

This chain connects TRBV23-1 to TRBJ1-2, with TRBD1 as a possible D gene (5 bases). TRBV23-1 is assigned to the ORF class and has an uncertain function. There are 19 residues in the CDR3. The V end lost 4 bases, the J end lost 1 base, and 25 bases lay between the germline ends. DNA for the CDR3: TGCGCCAGCAGTCTACCGGATTTGCGACAGCCCAGATTTAACTATGGCTACACCTTC. It translates to CASSLPDLRQPRFNYGYTF.

V gene TRBV5-4 combines with J gene TRBJ2-7; TRBD2 matches at 13 bases. Germline V gene lookup returns CDR1 SGHNT and CDR2 YYREEE (reference sequence). Germline trimming cut 4 bases from V and 1 base from J; bases unmatched to any gene: 2. The CDR3 sequence is 15 residues long. The CDR3 DNA reads TGTGCCAGCAGCCCGGGACTAGCGGGGTCCTACGAGCAGTACTTC. Amino acids: CASSPGLAGSYEQYF.

This sequence joins TRBV4-3 and TRBJ2-7; perhaps TRBD1 as D (5 bases). Germline V gene sequence: CDR1 LGHNA, CDR2 YSLEER. The CDR3 is 11 amino acids. V shed 5 bases and J shed 8 bases, with 10 bases lying between them. Written as DNA, the CDR3 is TGCGCCAGCAGCATAGGGGTCAAGCAGTACTTC. Protein sequence: CASSIGVKQYF.

The chain couples TRBV9 to TRBJ2-7, with a weak D call TRBD2 (6 bases). The length of the CDR3 is 13 residues. Deletions cut 6 bases from V and 6 bases from J, with 16 bases between. Germline V gene sequence: CDR1 SGDLS, CDR2 YYNGEE. The DNA of the CDR3 is TGTGCCAGCATCACAAGGCGGGGAGGCGAGCAGTACTTC. Its translation: CASITRRGGEQYF.

This chain's CDR3 is CATSSAGLAVTNEQFF. CDR3 DNA: TGTGCCACCAGTTCCGCCGGACTAGCGGTTACCAATGAGCAGTTCTTC. V usage is TRBV24-1 and J usage is TRBJ2-1; TRBD2 matches at 10 bases. The germline V gene has CDR1 KGHDR and CDR2 SFDVKD. The CDR3 is made up of 16 amino acids. V trimming: 6 bases; J trimming: 6 bases; junction bases outside the gene matches: 10.